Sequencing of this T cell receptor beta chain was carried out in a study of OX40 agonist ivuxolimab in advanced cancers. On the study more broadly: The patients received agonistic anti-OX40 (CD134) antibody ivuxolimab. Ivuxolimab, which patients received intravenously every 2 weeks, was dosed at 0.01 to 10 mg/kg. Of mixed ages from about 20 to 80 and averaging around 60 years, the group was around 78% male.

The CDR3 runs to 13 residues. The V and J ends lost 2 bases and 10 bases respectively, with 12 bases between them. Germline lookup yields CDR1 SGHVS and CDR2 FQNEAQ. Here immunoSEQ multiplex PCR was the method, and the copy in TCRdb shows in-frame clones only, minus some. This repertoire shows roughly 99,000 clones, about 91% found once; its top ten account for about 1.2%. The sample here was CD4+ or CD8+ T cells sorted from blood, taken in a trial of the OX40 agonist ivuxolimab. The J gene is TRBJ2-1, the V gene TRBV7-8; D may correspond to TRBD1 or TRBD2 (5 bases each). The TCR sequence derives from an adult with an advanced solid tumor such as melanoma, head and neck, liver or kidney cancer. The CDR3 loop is CASSLSGPGEQFF. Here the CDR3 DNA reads TGTGCCAGCAGCTTATCAGGGCCGGGGGAGCAGTTCTTC. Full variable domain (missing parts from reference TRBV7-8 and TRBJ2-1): GAGVSQSPRYKVAKRGQDVALRCDPISGHVSLFWYQQALGQGPEFLTYFQNEAQLDKSGLPSDRFFAERPEGSVSTLKIQRTQQEDSAVYLCASSLSGPGEQFFGPGTRLTVL.